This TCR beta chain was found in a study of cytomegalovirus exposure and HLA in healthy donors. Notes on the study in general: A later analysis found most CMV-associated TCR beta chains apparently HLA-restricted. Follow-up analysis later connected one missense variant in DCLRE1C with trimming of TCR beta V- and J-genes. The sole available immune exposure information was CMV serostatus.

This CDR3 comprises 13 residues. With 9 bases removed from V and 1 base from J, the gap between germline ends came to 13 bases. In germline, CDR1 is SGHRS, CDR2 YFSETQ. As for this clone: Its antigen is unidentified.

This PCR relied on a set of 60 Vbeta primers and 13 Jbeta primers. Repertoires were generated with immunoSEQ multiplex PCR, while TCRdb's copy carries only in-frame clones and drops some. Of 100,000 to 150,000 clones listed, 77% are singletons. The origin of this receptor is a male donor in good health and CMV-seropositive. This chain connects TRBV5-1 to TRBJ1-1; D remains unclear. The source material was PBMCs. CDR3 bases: TGCGCCACACCAAACCAGGAGAACACTGAAGCTTTCTTT. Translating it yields CATPNQENTEAFF. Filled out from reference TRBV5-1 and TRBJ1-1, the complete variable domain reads KAGVTQTPRYLIKTRGQQVTLSCSPISGHRSVSWYQQTPGQGLQFLFEYFSETQRNKGNFPGRFSGRQFSNSRSEMNVSTLELGDSALYLCATPNQENTEAFFGQGTRLTVV.